The sequence of this T cell receptor beta chain was determined in a study of blood T cell repertoires in COVID-19. Overall study: Material from acute and convalescent COVID-19 was sourced from the United States, Italy and Spain. T cells, B-cell-depleted T cells, or PBMCs supplied cDNA or gDNA.

TCRdb's table, derived via immunoSEQ multiplex PCR, lists solely in-frame clones and lacks some. The sample lists 85,000 to 100,000 clones, less than 85% occurring once. The trim removed 6 bases at V and 3 bases at J, leaving 10 bases unmatched. This CDR3 is 15 amino acids long. Specimen: peripheral blood. The chain has TRBV6-7 and TRBJ2-7, with 8 bases matching TRBD2. TRBV6-7 is flagged as an ORF with uncertain function. The receptor comes from a woman aged 80 or over with active or convalescent COVID-19. CDR3 region: CASSPLVAGYYEQYF. In DNA form, the CDR3 reads TGTGCCAGCAGCCCCCTCGTAGCGGGATACTACGAGCAGTACTTC.